These T cell receptor beta chains were read from a single sample in a study of blood T cells in healthy people across ages. TCRdb re-called the 5' RACE reads with MiXCR, one entry per CDR3 protein. This sample has hundreds of thousands of distinct CDR3 sequences; approximately 25% occur once, and the top ten carry 8.7%. These same records also appear under a second study, on T cells of mothers and their children.

Specimen: blood. Receptor source: a boy between 10 and 17 years old in good health. The conserved cysteine and the conserved F or W are not part of the CDR3 here.

J gene	V gene	CDR3 protein
TRBJ1-6	TRBV9	ASSVADSNSPLH
TRBJ2-5	TRBV11-2	ASSLNRGTQETQY
TRBJ1-2	TRBV6-1	ASSLQGGGYT
TRBJ1-4	TRBV7-2	ASSLGGWDEKLF
TRBJ2-5	TRBV7-9	ASSLSREGETQY
TRBJ1-1	TRBV29-1	SVRDRGPTEAF
TRBJ2-1	TRBV29-1	SVDTLNYNEQF
TRBJ2-3	TRBV5-1	ASKPIEPADTQY
TRBJ2-1	TRBV20-1	SARVVASGTPYNEQF
TRBJ1-1	TRBV14	ASSPVLRGATEAF
TRBJ2-3	TRBV11-2	ASSFSVGFLDTQY
TRBJ1-6	TRBV7-2	ASSPGLYNSPLH
TRBJ2-5	TRBV7-8	ASSLDGHSQETQY
-	TRBV7-8	ASSGDRVFGNEQF
-	TRBV9	ASSGGPGQGLYEQF
TRBJ1-2	TRBV4-3	ASSQDYQGEWYGYT
TRBJ2-5	TRBV28	ASSLSLVGLAGVETQY
TRBJ1-5	TRBV6-5	ASSLTTGVPTSNQPQH
TRBJ2-1	TRBV7-9	ASSPPPGGYRGSNEQF
TRBJ1-5	TRBV4-1	ASSQRTSRTQPQH
TRBJ2-5	TRBV20-1	SARPSLQTQY
TRBJ2-7	TRBV19	ASSIKLGPDSYEQY
TRBJ2-7	TRBV20-1	SAREGTSPYEQY
TRBJ2-3	TRBV4-1	ASSQEGRSEDTQY
TRBJ2-7	TRBV9	ASSADGTGDLYEQY